The next 30 T cell receptor beta chains were all read from a single sample in a study of blood T cell repertoires in COVID-19. Measured with immunoSEQ multiplex PCR; TCRdb has only the in-frame clones, and not every one. The sample has 150,000 to 200,000 clones; roughly 85% are singletons. Material: peripheral blood. These receptor sequences come from a human donor with acute or convalescent COVID-19. The donor label of this sample is uncertain.

The chain combines TRBV6-6 with TRBJ2-2; perhaps TRBD1 as D (5 bases). Trimming removed 8 bases from V and 7 bases from J, with 11 bases in between. The germline V gene has CDR1 MNHNY and CDR2 SVGAGI (reference sequence). The CDR3 has 12 amino acids. CDR3 residues: CASARANGELFF. CDR3 nucleotide sequence: TGTGCCAGCGCCAGGGCTAACGGGGAGCTGTTTTTT.

This chain uses TRBV19 with TRBJ1-1; no reliable D call. Germline-derived CDR1 and CDR2 are LNHDA and SQIVND (reference sequence). Between the trimmed V and J ends, which lost 5 bases and 4 bases, there was a span of 17 bases. The length of the CDR3 is 15 residues. CDR3 loop: CASSAPLGRGTEAFF. Written as DNA, the CDR3 is TGTGCCAGTAGTGCTCCACTCGGTCGAGGCACTGAAGCTTTCTTT. Looking up the rest from reference TRBV19 and TRBJ1-1 gives the full variable domain: DGGITQSPKYLFRKEGQNVTLSCEQNLNHDAMYWYRQDPGQGLRLIYYSQIVNDFQKGDIAEGYSVSREKKESFPLTVTSAQKNPTAFYLCASSAPLGRGTEAFFGQGTRLTVV.

The chain has TRBV28 and TRBJ1-5, with a tentative D call TRBD1 (6 bases). The CDR3 extends over 14 amino acids. V was pared by 5 bases and J by 8 bases, with 16 bases between. From germline, CDR1 is MDHEN and CDR2 SYDVKM. Written as DNA, the CDR3 is TGTGCCAGCAGTGACCAGGGGCTTAATAAGCCCCAGCATTTT. Its protein is CASSDQGLNKPQHF.

This clone was seen once. CDR3 sequence reads: CASSHLQGNPEKLFF. The DNA for the CDR3 is TGTGCCAGCAGCCATCTACAGGGAAATCCAGAAAAACTGTTTTTT. The chain uses TRBV5-4 and TRBJ1-4; tentative D call: TRBD1 (6 bases). Germline V gene lookup returns CDR1 SGHNT and CDR2 YYREEE (reference sequence). Trimming took off 4 bases at V and 8 bases at J, with 18 bases between the two ends. The CDR3 has 15 residues.

The chain joins TRBV3-1 (or the pseudogene TRBV3-2) to TRBJ2-1; possible D gene TRBD2, 6 bases. V was clipped by 4 bases and J by 9 bases, with 19 bases between them. The germline V gene encodes CDR1 LGHDT and CDR2 YNNKEL (reference sequence). The CDR3 has 15 amino acids. CDR3 nucleotides: TGTGCCAGCAGCCCCCAAAAGCCGATGGGAGGTGAGCAGTTCTTC. Amino acids: CASSPQKPMGGEQFF.

This sequence joins TRBV2 and TRBJ1-2, with TRBD1 matching over 9 bases. In germline, CDR1 is SNHLY, CDR2 FYNNEI. V was clipped by 9 bases and J by 4 bases; unmatched bases: 6. The CDR3 covers 13 residues. DNA for the CDR3: TGTGCCAGACAGGGGGCGCAGAGCTATGGCTACACCTTC. It translates to CARQGAQSYGYTF.

The chain combines TRBV5-1 with TRBJ1-1, with D possibly matching TRBD1 (5 bases). The germline CDR1 and CDR2 sequences are SGHRS and YFSETQ. CDR3 length equals 14 residues. V dropped 4 bases and J dropped 1 base, with 11 bases sitting between them. The CDR3 is CASSLLTANTEAFF. As DNA, the CDR3 is TGCGCCAGCAGCCTCCTGACAGCGAACACTGAAGCTTTCTTT.

J is TRBJ2-1 and V is TRBV18; tentatively, D is TRBD1 (6 bases). V was trimmed by 3 bases and J by 0 bases, leaving 9 bases between them. The CDR3 is made up of 15 amino acids. The germline V gene has CDR1 KGHSH and CDR2 LQKENI. CDR3 DNA sequence: TGTGCCAGCTCACCCGGGACATTCTCCTACAATGAGCAGTTCTTC. This sequence encodes CASSPGTFSYNEQFF. Full variable domain (missing parts from reference TRBV18 and TRBJ2-1): NAGVMQNPRHLVRRRGQEARLRCSPMKGHSHVYWYRQLPEEGLKFMVYLQKENIIDESGMPKERFSAEFPKEGPSILRIQQVVRGDSAAYFCASSPGTFSYNEQFFGPGTRLTVL.

The chain employs TRBV7-9 and TRBJ1-5; 8 nucleotides align to TRBD1. Germline values: CDR1 SEHNR, CDR2 FQNEAQ (reference sequence). V trimming: 5 bases; J trimming: 4 bases; junction bases outside the gene matches: 1. CDR3 size: 13 residues. This CDR3 is CASSRQGNQPQHF. The CDR3 nucleotides are TGTGCCAGCAGCCGACAGGGGAATCAGCCCCAGCATTTT.

The chain carries TRBV19 and TRBJ2-1; no clear D gene. Per the germline V gene, CDR1 is LNHDA and CDR2 is SQIVND (reference sequence). The CDR3 runs to 15 residues. The V and J ends lost 3 bases and 2 bases respectively, with 11 bases between them. CDR3 in DNA: TGTGCCAGTAGTATTGCCCAGGCTACCTACAATGAGCAGTTCTTC. Translation gives CASSIAQATYNEQFF.

Notes on this clone: The same CDR3 can be traced to other DNA sequences in this sample. The V call is TRBV27, the J call TRBJ1-2; 7 bases agree with TRBD1. Germline assignment: CDR1 MNHEY and CDR2 SMNVEV (reference sequence). The CDR3 loop spans 15 amino acids. Germline trimming cut 9 bases from V and 5 bases from J; bases unmatched to any gene: 15. CDR3 DNA sequence: TGTGCCAGTAGTCCCTCCCAGGGGGTGGGGTATGGCTACACCTTC. It specifies CASSPSQGVGYGYTF.

This clone was observed once. The chain couples TRBV5-1 to TRBJ1-3; 8 bases are a match to TRBD1. The CDR3 contains 15 residues. The V gene's germline CDR1 is SGHRS and CDR2 YFSETQ. The trim removed 4 bases at V and 1 base at J, leaving 4 bases unmatched. CDR3 sequence reads: CASSPRTGSGNTIYF. CDR3 DNA sequence: TGCGCCAGCAGCCCCCGGACAGGGTCTGGAAACACCATATATTTT.

This clone appeared a single time. The gene calls are TRBV4-1 and TRBJ1-4; 8 bases match TRBD1. This CDR3 has 16 residues. V dropped 2 bases and J dropped 6; count of bases not matched to a gene: 8. Germline lookup yields CDR1 MGHRA and CDR2 YSYEKL. Here the CDR3 DNA reads TGCGCCAGCAGCCAACCGAGACAGGGGCGAGATGAAAAACTGTTTTTT. Its protein is CASSQPRQGRDEKLFF.

In its sample, this clone was seen a few times. This chain links TRBV7-9 with TRBJ2-2, with D possibly TRBD2 on 5 matching bases. The CDR3 is 13 residues long. V gave up 7 bases and J gave up 4 bases, with 10 bases separating them. CDR1 and CDR2 (germline): SEHNR, FQNEAQ (reference sequence). Here the CDR3 reads CASTLGGTGELFF. CDR3 nucleotide sequence: TGTGCCAGCACCCTAGGAGGCACCGGGGAGCTGTTTTTT. The whole variable domain, remainder taken from reference TRBV7-9 and TRBJ2-2, is DTGVSQNPRHKITKRGQNVTFRCDPISEHNRLYWYRQTLGQGPEFLTYFQNEAQLEKSRLLSDRFSAERPKGSFSTLEIQRTEQGDSAMYLCASTLGGTGELFFGEGSRLTVL.

The chain recombines TRBV7-9 with TRBJ2-3; the match to TRBD1 covers 7 bases. Looked up from germline, CDR1 is SEHNR and CDR2 is FQNEAQ (reference sequence). V was clipped by 5 bases and J by 3 bases; unmatched bases: 8. CDR3 length equals 15 residues. The CDR3 region is CASSPGTVMTDTQYF. The CDR3 DNA sequence: TGTGCCAGCAGCCCCGGGACAGTGATGACAGATACGCAGTATTTT.

The chain recombines TRBV5-3 with TRBJ1-2; the match to TRBD1 covers 7 bases. TRBV5-3 is recorded as an ORF, its role being uncertain. Trimming at V came to 0 bases and at J to 4 bases, leaving 3 bases not matched to a gene. This CDR3 region has 14 residues. CDR3 bases: TGTGCCAGAAGCTTGGGGGACAGAACCTATGGCTACACCTTC. Its protein product is CARSLGDRTYGYTF.

CDR3 bases: TGTGCCAGCAGTCCCGGATCGGACAGCTCCTACGAGCAGTACTTC. This encodes CASSPGSDSSYEQYF. The rearrangement links TRBV27 to TRBJ2-7, with a tentative D call TRBD1 (6 bases). The CDR3 extends over 15 amino acids. Germline-derived CDR1 and CDR2 are MNHEY and SMNVEV (reference sequence). Between the trimmed V and J ends, which lost 5 bases and 0 bases, there was a span of 14 bases.

The V call is TRBV7-2, the J call TRBJ1-1; 7 nucleotides align to TRBD1. V shed 1 base, J shed 11 bases, and the junction held 7 bases outside the gene matches. CDR3 length equals 13 residues. The germline V gene encodes CDR1 SGHTA and CDR2 FQGNSA. CDR3 in DNA: TGTGCCAGCAGCTTAGTTAGGACAGGCGCCGCTTTCTTT. Encoded protein: CASSLVRTGAAFF.

To note about this clone: At one end the junction does not follow the germline gene, possibly because of a read error. The genes are TRBV7-3 and TRBJ2-5; 8 bases fit TRBD2. The germline V gene encodes CDR1 SGHTA and CDR2 FQGTGA. CDR3 length equals 15 residues. CDR3 in amino acids: CASSLTGTREETQYF. The CDR3 DNA is TGTGCCAGCAGTTTAACAGGGACTAGAGAAGAGACCCAGTACTTC.

The chain is built from TRBV28 and TRBJ1-2; the D is unclear. The CDR3 runs 18 residues. V was pared by 1 base and J by 2 bases, with 20 bases between. The V gene's germline CDR1 is MDHEN and CDR2 SYDVKM. The CDR3: CASSLYLGWSERNYGYTF. Written as DNA, the CDR3 is TGTGCCAGCAGTTTATATCTTGGTTGGAGCGAACGAAACTATGGCTACACCTTC.

Worth noting for this clone: A much larger clone differs by one base, so this may be a read error. The J gene is TRBJ2-5, the V gene TRBV3-1 (or the pseudogene TRBV3-2), with 13 bases fitting TRBD2. Germline-derived CDR1 and CDR2 are LGHDT and YNNKEL (reference sequence). The CDR3 sequence is 15 residues long. The CDR3 nucleotides are TGTGCCGGCAGCTGGACTAGCGGGGGCCAAGAGACCCAGTACTTC. Its protein product is CAGSWTSGGQETQYF.

The chain has TRBV28 and TRBJ1-2; D not resolved. Germline V gene sequence: CDR1 MDHEN, CDR2 SYDVKM. Trimming stripped 6 bases from V and 2 bases from J, with 10 bases between. The CDR3 totals 13 residues. CDR3 nucleotide sequence: TGTGCCAGCAGGCCCGAGAAGAACTATGGCTACACCTTC. The encoded protein is CASRPEKNYGYTF.

The chain combines TRBV28 with TRBJ1-1; TRBD1 matches 7 bases. The germline V gene has CDR1 MDHEN and CDR2 SYDVKM. The CDR3 sequence is 15 residues long. The ends lost 2 bases at V and 3 bases at J; junction bases unmatched: 6. CDR3 loop: CASSLPGQAHTEAFF. Here the CDR3 DNA reads TGTGCCAGCAGTTTACCCGGACAGGCCCACACTGAAGCTTTCTTT.

The chain joins TRBV7-2 to TRBJ1-5; D is unclear. V lost 2 bases and J 3 bases, leaving 11 bases between the germline ends. The length of the CDR3 is 15 residues. The V gene's germline CDR1 is SGHTA and CDR2 FQGNSA. CDR3: CASSLNTGSNQPQHF. DNA of the CDR3: TGTGCCAGCAGCTTAAATACGGGTTCCAATCAGCCCCAGCATTTT.

The chain is built from TRBV27 and TRBJ2-7; unclear D gene. From germline, CDR1 is MNHEY and CDR2 SMNVEV (reference sequence). Trimming cost V 3 bases and J 3 bases, with 9 bases left between them. The CDR3 consists of 13 residues. The CDR3 DNA is TGTGCCAGCAGTTTGGGCAACCTCTACGAGCAGTACTTC. Encoded protein: CASSLGNLYEQYF.

V gene TRBV14 combines with J gene TRBJ1-6; possible D gene TRBD1, 5 bases. The CDR3 totals 15 residues. Trimming took 3 bases from V and 7 from J, leaving 13 bases between them. Germline-derived CDR1 and CDR2 are SGHDN and FVKESK. This CDR3 is CASSQWGSLNSPLHF. The DNA of the CDR3 is TGTGCCAGCAGCCAGTGGGGCAGTCTCAATTCACCCCTCCACTTT.

The chain combines TRBV28 with TRBJ2-7; D uncertain. The germline V gene encodes CDR1 MDHEN and CDR2 SYDVKM. With 5 bases removed from V and 4 bases from J, the gap between germline ends came to 12 bases. This CDR3 has 13 amino acids. In nucleotides, the CDR3 is TGTGCCAGCAGTCAATTTGGGCGTTACGAGCAGTACTTC. Translated: CASSQFGRYEQYF.

This clone has a handful of counts. This chain uses TRBV5-3 with TRBJ1-5, with no clear D. TRBV5-3 is designated an ORF whose function remains uncertain. This CDR3 is built from 14 residues. V lost 5 bases and J 1 base, leaving 10 bases between the germline ends. The CDR3 DNA reads TGTGCCAGAAGGCAAGAGGAAAGCAATCAGCCCCAGCATTTT. Encoded protein: CARRQEESNQPQHF.

The rearrangement links TRBV5-5 to TRBJ1-3, with a possible D match to TRBD1 (5 bases). Trimming took off 0 bases at V and 4 bases at J, with 8 bases between the two ends. The germline V gene encodes CDR1 SGHKS and CDR2 YYEKEE (reference sequence). The CDR3 runs 14 residues. This chain's CDR3 is CASSLGGTGNTIYF. CDR3 coding DNA: TGTGCCAGCAGCTTGGGCGGGACGGGAAACACCATATATTTT.

The chain carries TRBV3-1 (or the pseudogene TRBV3-2) and TRBJ1-5; D uncertain. The CDR3 consists of 14 residues. V lost 4 bases, J lost 11 bases, and 18 bases lay in between. Germline lookup yields CDR1 LGHDT and CDR2 YNNKEL (reference sequence). The CDR3, as DNA: TGTGCCAGCAGCCTCGGGAACAGCCTGGTGGCCCAGCATTTT. Protein: CASSLGNSLVAQHF.